Shown below are 15 T cell receptor beta chains from a single sample sequenced in a study of beta chain features in type 1 diabetes. Points from the study as a whole: Within each of all four CD4+ subsets, Type 1 diabetes patients had TCRB CDR3s that were moderately but significantly shorter.

Sequenced material consisted of expressed TCRB transcripts (all of the isolated RNA was reverse transcribed). Here immunoSEQ multiplex PCR was the method, and the copy in TCRdb shows in-frame clones only, minus some. The repertoire consists of some 170,000 clones, with roughly 60% occurring once and the leading ten covering around 0.08%. No cognate antigen is known for these TCRs. Sequencing was performed on naive CD4+ T cells from blood. All receptors come from a man aged 25 to 40 with type 1 diabetes.

This chain connects TRBV9 to TRBJ1-2; perhaps TRBD1 as D (6 bases). The length of the CDR3 is 15 residues. Deletions cut 1 base from V and 0 bases from J, with 10 bases between. Germline V lookup: CDR1 SGDLS, CDR2 YYNGEE. The CDR3 loop is CASSVSQGSNYGYTF. CDR3 DNA sequence: TGTGCCAGCAGCGTATCCCAGGGGTCTAACTATGGCTACACCTTC.

The chain couples TRBV9 to TRBJ2-1, with D possibly TRBD1 on 6 matching bases. CDR1 and CDR2 from the germline V gene are SGDLS and YYNGEE. The CDR3 runs 13 residues. V lost 0 bases to trimming and J lost 10 bases, with 11 bases between them. The CDR3 protein is CASSVAGATEQFF. The CDR3, as DNA: TGTGCCAGCAGCGTAGCAGGGGCCACGGAGCAGTTCTTC. Together with reference TRBV9 and TRBJ2-1, the CDR3 gives the full variable domain: DSGVTQTPKHLITATGQRVTLRCSPRSGDLSVYWYQQSLDQGLQFLIQYYNGEERAKGNILERFSAQQFPDLHSELNLSSLELGDSALYFCASSVAGATEQFFGPGTRLTVL.

The gene calls are TRBV7-2 and TRBJ2-1; D is perhaps TRBD1 or TRBD2 (6 bases each). The V gene's germline CDR1 is SGHTA and CDR2 FQGNSA. V lost 5 bases, J lost 8 bases, and 19 bases lay in between. CDR3 length equals 15 residues. The CDR3 loop reads CASSRGGTRNDEQFF. Here the CDR3 DNA reads TGTGCCAGCAGCCGGGGCGGGACACGGAACGATGAGCAGTTCTTC.

The gene calls are TRBV5-8 and TRBJ1-4, with a tentative D call TRBD1 (6 bases). V was cut by 4 bases and J by 7 bases, with 17 bases left in between. This CDR3 is built from 15 residues. In germline, CDR1 is SGHTS, CDR2 YDEGEE. Written as DNA, the CDR3 is TGTGCCAGCAGCCATTCTCCGGGACACGGTGAAAAACTGTTTTTT. This encodes CASSHSPGHGEKLFF.

In its sample, this clone was seen once. The chain employs TRBV7-9 and TRBJ1-1; D gene unclear. This CDR3 comprises 16 residues. CDR1 is SEHNR, CDR2 FQNEAQ, per germline (reference sequence). Trimming shortened V by 8 bases and J by 2 bases, and 21 bases separated the two germline ends. This CDR3 reads CASDVRGAADNTEAFF. In nucleotides, the CDR3 is TGTGCCAGCGACGTTAGAGGAGCCGCGGATAACACTGAAGCTTTCTTT.

This sequence joins TRBV29-1 and TRBJ2-1; D might be TRBD1 (6 bases). This CDR3 is 16 amino acids long. The germline V gene encodes CDR1 SQVTM and CDR2 ANQGSEA. Trimming removed 6 bases at V and 2 bases at J, with 20 bases between. DNA of the CDR3: TGCAGCGTCGTTAAGACCGGGACATCCACCTACAATGAGCAGTTCTTC. Amino acid sequence: CSVVKTGTSTYNEQFF.

V usage is TRBV30 and J usage is TRBJ2-6; D gene ambiguous. CDR1 and CDR2 from the germline V gene are GTSNPN and SVGIG (reference sequence). V was pared by 8 bases and J by 4 bases, with 9 bases between. This CDR3 contains 12 residues. As DNA, the CDR3 is TGTGCCCTGAGGACGGGGGCCAACGTCCTGACTTTC. Protein product: CALRTGANVLTF.

In this sample, this clone turned up a few times. The V gene is TRBV6-5, the J gene TRBJ2-7; D gene unclear. The CDR3 is 14 amino acids. V was cut by 2 bases and J by 2 bases, with 10 bases left in between. CDR1 is MNHEY, CDR2 SVGAGI, per germline. CDR3 residues: CASSYGPGTYEQYF. For the CDR3, the DNA is TGTGCCAGCAGTTACGGACCGGGTACCTACGAGCAGTACTTC.

This clone has more than one count but fewer than ten. J is TRBJ2-7 and V is TRBV28; D might be TRBD1 (5 bases). The CDR3 contains 11 residues. Per germline, CDR1 MDHEN and CDR2 SYDVKM. V was clipped by 8 bases and J by 5 bases, with 10 bases between them. CDR3 nucleotides: TGTGCCAGCGGCAGGGTCGACGAGCAGTACTTC. It encodes CASGRVDEQYF.

V usage is TRBV9 and J usage is TRBJ2-5; D is perhaps TRBD2 (5 bases). V lost 0 bases to trimming and J lost 9 bases, with 9 bases between them. This CDR3 has 12 amino acids. The germline V gene encodes CDR1 SGDLS and CDR2 YYNGEE. For the CDR3, the DNA is TGTGCCAGCAGCGTAGCGGGCGGGTCCCAGTACTTC. Translation gives CASSVAGGSQYF.

CDR3 region: CAWSRVVASGHHYEQYF. Here the CDR3 DNA reads TGTGCCTGGAGCAGGGTGGTGGCTAGCGGGCACCACTACGAGCAGTACTTC. The V and J genes are TRBV30 and TRBJ2-7; 8 nucleotides align to TRBD2. V was clipped by 3 bases and J by 3 bases; unmatched bases: 16. The CDR3 is 17 amino acids. CDR1 is GTSNPN, CDR2 SVGIG, per germline (reference sequence).

Only a few counts were recorded for this clone. The chain recombines TRBV29-1 with TRBJ2-5; 8 bases match TRBD2. The CDR3 is made up of 15 amino acids. V trimming: 1 base; J trimming: 4 bases; junction bases outside the gene matches: 8. Germline CDR1 and CDR2: SQVTM and ANQGSEA. The CDR3 coding sequence is TGCAGCGTTGAAGCCGCCCCGGGGGGGGGAGAGACCCAGTACTTC. It is translated as CSVEAAPGGGETQYF. The full variable domain, with the rest looked up from reference TRBV29-1 and TRBJ2-5, is SAVISQKPSRDICQRGTSLTIQCQVDSQVTMMFWYRQQPGQSLTLIATANQGSEATYESGFVIDKFPISRPNLTFSTLTVSNMSPEDSSIYLCSVEAAPGGGETQYFGPGTRLLVL.

The chain employs TRBV30 and TRBJ2-5, with D possibly being TRBD1 or TRBD2 (5 bases each). This CDR3 has 15 amino acids. Germline V gene data show CDR1 as GTSNPN and CDR2 as SVGIG (reference sequence). With 5 bases removed from V and 1 base from J, the gap between germline ends came to 17 bases. The CDR3 spells CAWSNSRDGQETQYF. CDR3 coding DNA: TGTGCCTGGTCAAATAGCCGGGACGGCCAAGAGACCCAGTACTTC.

This clone was detected a few times. The V and J genes are TRBV30 and TRBJ2-3; D is unclear. CDR1 and CDR2 (germline): GTSNPN, SVGIG (reference sequence). Trimming left V 2 bases short and J 2 bases short, with 11 bases between. This CDR3 has 14 residues. Written as DNA, the CDR3 is TGTGCCTGGAGTAGTGCAGATTTCACAGATACGCAGTATTTT. It translates to CAWSSADFTDTQYF.

This clone came up a few times. This chain connects TRBV7-2 to TRBJ2-1; no clear D gene. V shed 2 bases and J shed 4 bases, with 3 bases lying between them. This CDR3 contains 12 residues. Germline-derived CDR1 and CDR2 are SGHTA and FQGNSA. The CDR3 region is CASSLLYNEQFF. The CDR3 coding sequence is TGTGCCAGCAGCTTACTTTACAATGAGCAGTTCTTC.